A single sample gave rise to the 2 T cell receptor beta chains below, sequenced in a study of blood T cell repertoires in COVID-19. Sequenced by immunoSEQ multiplex PCR; TCRdb stores in-frame clones only, minus some. Of a few hundred thousand clones in the sample, 85% to 90% were seen once. The sample consisted of PBMCs or T cells enriched from blood (not recorded which). All receptors come from a woman aged 55-75 years who had recovered from COVID-19.

This rearrangement joins TRBV5-1 to TRBJ2-1; TRBD2 matches 10 bases. J lost 9 bases, V lost 0 bases, and 6 bases had no gene match. The germline V gene encodes CDR1 SGHRS and CDR2 YFSETQ. CDR3 length equals 15 residues. The CDR3 loop reads CASSLASGGLGEQFF. DNA for the CDR3: TGCGCCAGCAGCTTGGCTAGCGGGGGCCTCGGTGAGCAGTTCTTC.

The rearrangement joins TRBV3-1 (or the pseudogene TRBV3-2) to TRBJ2-3, with D perhaps TRBD2 (5 bases). V lost 3 bases and J 0 bases, leaving 16 bases between the germline ends. Germline V CDR1 and CDR2: LGHDT, YNNKEL (reference sequence). This CDR3 contains 17 residues. CDR3 DNA sequence: TGTGCCAGCAGCCATGGGGTTGTTAGCGCTAGCACAGATACGCAGTATTTT. Protein product: CASSHGVVSASTDTQYF.